The 22 T cell receptor beta chains below were found in one sample sequenced in a study of shared clonotypes between healthy human individuals. The repertoire was sequenced with immunoSEQ multiplex PCR; TCRdb's copy has only in-frame clones and lacks some. The sample carries about 690,000 clones, around 90% recorded once. Sample: memory CD8+ T cells from PBMCs. Subset defined: CD45RO+ cells pooled with CCR7-negative TemRA cells. Source of these receptors: a man between 18 and 29 years old in good health. Some clones in this sample may be carry-over from other donors' samples.

This chain uses TRBV23-1 with TRBJ1-5; D might be TRBD1 (5 bases). TRBV23-1 is an ORF for which the function is uncertain. Deletions cut 2 bases from V and 0 bases from J, with 17 bases between. The CDR3 has 18 amino acids. CDR3 DNA sequence: TGCGCCAGCAGTCAAGATGCGGCCCGGGGGTATAGCAATCAGCCCCAGCATTTT. Its protein product is CASSQDAARGYSNQPQHF.

The table lists this clone with a count of one. The V gene is TRBV7-9, the J gene TRBJ1-4; a possible D gene is TRBD1 (5 bases). Trimming cost V 1 base and J 7 bases, with 10 bases left between them. Per germline, CDR1 SEHNR and CDR2 FQNEAQ (reference sequence). This CDR3 is 14 amino acids long. The CDR3 region is CASSLEGEGEKLFF. The CDR3 bases are TGTGCCAGCAGCTTAGAAGGGGAGGGTGAAAAACTGTTTTTT.

The chain links TRBV27 to TRBJ2-1, with no clear D. Per germline, CDR1 MNHEY and CDR2 SMNVEV (reference sequence). Trimming pared 5 bases from V and 7 bases from J, leaving 15 bases between. The CDR3 is 14 amino acids. The CDR3 loop is CASSPTRKRNEQFF. CDR3 DNA sequence: TGTGCCAGCAGTCCAACGCGAAAGAGGAATGAGCAGTTCTTC.

The table lists this clone with a few counts. The chain has TRBV6-4 and TRBJ2-2, with D maybe TRBD2 (5 bases). Germline V gene data show CDR1 as MRHNA and CDR2 as SNTAGT. Trimming removed 0 bases at V and 4 bases at J, with 15 bases between. CDR3 size: 17 residues. The CDR3 loop is CASSDSVESGSTGELFF. For the CDR3, the DNA is TGTGCCAGCAGTGACTCGGTGGAATCGGGATCCACCGGGGAGCTGTTTTTT.

This chain links TRBV7-2 with TRBJ2-3; 11 bases are a match to TRBD2. Unmatched junction bases numbered 4, after V lost 4 bases and J lost 4 bases. The germline CDR1 and CDR2 sequences are SGHTA and FQGNSA. This CDR3 region has 15 residues. CDR3 residues: CASSSLAGAADTQYF. The DNA of the CDR3 is TGTGCCAGCAGCTCACTAGCGGGAGCGGCAGATACGCAGTATTTT.

This clone was found once. The CDR3 DNA is TGCGCCAGCAGAGGGGCCGCCAAAAACATTCAGTACTTC. Protein: CASRGAAKNIQYF. This chain joins TRBV10-1 and TRBJ2-4; D might be TRBD1 (5 bases). Deletions cut 6 bases from V and 1 base from J, with 7 bases between. The CDR3 is 13 amino acids. Germline V gene lookup returns CDR1 WNHNN and CDR2 SYGVQD (reference sequence).

The gene calls are TRBV7-2 and TRBJ2-7, with D possibly TRBD1 on 6 matching bases. The CDR3 spans 15 residues. Germline CDR1 is SGHTA and CDR2 is FQGNSA. The V end was cut by 1 base, the J end by 3 bases, with 13 bases between. CDR3 sequence: CASSLVTGQLYEQYF. CDR3 coding DNA: TGTGCCAGCAGCTTAGTTACGGGACAACTCTACGAGCAGTACTTC.

The chain links TRBV5-4 to TRBJ1-1, with 8 bases aligning to TRBD1. The junction had 5 bases not matched to a gene; V was cut back by 4 bases and J by 0 bases. Germline CDR1 and CDR2: SGHNT and YYREEE (reference sequence). The CDR3 spans 15 residues. CDR3 nucleotide sequence: TGTGCCAGCAGCACCGGACAGGGTTTGAACACTGAAGCTTTCTTT. This codes for CASSTGQGLNTEAFF.

The chain combines TRBV29-1 with TRBJ1-2; no firm D call. CDR1 and CDR2 from the germline V gene are SQVTM and ANQGSEA. Trimming stripped 4 bases from V and 4 bases from J, with 13 bases between. The CDR3 consists of 13 residues. CDR3 bases: TGCAGCGTTGCCATTCCCATCTTCTATGGCTACACCTTC. It specifies CSVAIPIFYGYTF.

The chain recombines TRBV5-1 with TRBJ1-1; perhaps TRBD1 as D (5 bases). In germline, CDR1 is SGHRS, CDR2 YFSETQ. The CDR3 spans 14 residues. V was pared by 4 bases and J by 3 bases, with 13 bases between. The DNA of the CDR3 is TGCGCCAGCAGCGGCCGGGGACGGTACACTGAAGCTTTCTTT. As protein: CASSGRGRYTEAFF.

This rearrangement joins TRBV19 to TRBJ2-7; D is ambiguous. Trimming left V 3 bases short and J 3 bases short, with 9 bases between. This CDR3 contains 13 residues. Germline V CDR1 and CDR2: LNHDA, SQIVND (reference sequence). The CDR3 reads CASSITILYEQYF. The CDR3 DNA is TGTGCCAGTAGTATTACCATACTCTACGAGCAGTACTTC.

J is TRBJ2-7 and V is TRBV27; D call uncertain. CDR3 length equals 13 residues. CDR1 is MNHEY and CDR2 is SMNVEV in the germline V gene (reference sequence). V lost 3 bases to trimming and J lost 7 bases, with 13 bases between them. The CDR3 spells CASSLSRRVEQYF. CDR3 coding DNA: TGTGCCAGCAGTTTGTCCAGGCGCGTGGAGCAGTACTTC.

The J gene is TRBJ2-2, the V gene TRBV4-2, with TRBD2 matching over 9 bases. This CDR3 has 16 residues. Trimming cost V 3 bases and J 3 bases; bases outside gene matches: 5. Per the germline V gene, CDR1 is LGHNA and CDR2 is YNFKEQ. The CDR3, as DNA: TGTGCCAGCAGCCAGAGCCTAGCGGGGTACACCGGGGAGCTGTTTTTT. It codes for CASSQSLAGYTGELFF.

The V gene is TRBV19, the J gene TRBJ2-1; tentatively, D is TRBD1 or TRBD2 (5 bases each). The CDR3 is 11 amino acids. The germline V and J ends were trimmed by 6 bases and 8 bases, with 8 bases remaining between them. CDR1 is LNHDA and CDR2 is SQIVND in the germline V gene (reference sequence). As DNA, the CDR3 is TGTGCCAGTAGGGGGGATCATGAGCAGTTCTTC. Protein: CASRGDHEQFF.

The chain employs TRBV10-2 and TRBJ2-5; 9 positions match TRBD2. The CDR3 sequence is 14 residues long. Germline-derived CDR1 and CDR2 are WSHSY and SAAADI. The trim removed 6 bases at V and 4 bases at J, leaving 6 bases unmatched. CDR3 region: CASSPAGGVETQYF. DNA of the CDR3: TGCGCCAGCAGCCCAGCGGGAGGTGTAGAGACCCAGTACTTC.

This chain uses TRBV14 with TRBJ2-7; 9 bases fit TRBD1. The CDR3 loop spans 14 amino acids. Germline V gene lookup returns CDR1 SGHDN and CDR2 FVKESK. Trimming removed 4 bases from V and 3 bases from J; junction bases left unmatched: 4. CDR3 bases: TGTGCCAGCAGCCGAGGGACAGGGAGCTACGAGCAGTACTTC. Translation gives CASSRGTGSYEQYF.

The chain links TRBV30 to TRBJ2-7; TRBD1 aligns across 8 bases. With 1 base clipped from V and 2 bases from J, the junction kept 10 bases outside the gene matches. CDR3 length equals 16 residues. Looked up from germline, CDR1 is GTSNPN and CDR2 is SVGIG (reference sequence). The CDR3 region is CAWSGLGTGTAYEQYF. The CDR3 DNA reads TGTGCCTGGAGTGGGCTTGGGACAGGCACCGCCTACGAGCAGTACTTC.

The chain has TRBV19 and TRBJ1-4; possible D gene TRBD1, 5 bases. Germline loops: CDR1 LNHDA, CDR2 SQIVND (reference sequence). There are 16 residues in the CDR3. The germline V and J ends were trimmed by 6 bases and 3 bases, with 17 bases remaining between them. This chain's CDR3 is CASSAQGGRSNEKLFF. DNA of the CDR3: TGTGCCAGTAGCGCCCAGGGCGGGCGATCTAATGAAAAACTGTTTTTT.

This clone has more than one count but fewer than ten. The V gene is TRBV30, the J gene TRBJ1-4; D is unresolved. Germline CDR1 and CDR2: GTSNPN and SVGIG (reference sequence). The CDR3 has 12 residues. The V end was cut by 5 bases, the J end by 6 bases, with 10 bases between. For the CDR3, the DNA is TGTGCCTGGGCCGATTCGGATGAAAAACTGTTTTTT. Encoded protein: CAWADSDEKLFF.

V is TRBV27 and J is TRBJ1-2, with 10 bases aligning to TRBD1. The CDR3 covers 16 residues. V lost 5 bases and J lost 2; bases outside the gene matches: 8. CDR1 and CDR2 from the germline V gene are MNHEY and SMNVEV (reference sequence). CDR3 coding DNA: TGTGCCAGCAGTCAACGGGGACAGGGGCAGAACTATGGCTACACCTTC. It yields the protein CASSQRGQGQNYGYTF.

J is TRBJ2-3 and V is TRBV5-4; possible D gene TRBD1, 6 bases. V dropped 2 bases and J dropped 2 bases, with 12 bases sitting between them. This CDR3 is built from 15 residues. Germline CDR1 is SGHNT and CDR2 is YYREEE (reference sequence). CDR3 loop: CASSLLAGATDTQYF. CDR3 nucleotide sequence: TGTGCCAGCAGCTTACTCGCAGGGGCCACAGATACGCAGTATTTT.

The table lists this clone with a few counts. Other nucleotide sequences from this sample produce the same CDR3. The J gene is TRBJ1-1, the V gene TRBV10-1; D not resolved. With 3 bases removed from V and 4 bases from J, the gap between germline ends came to 12 bases. The CDR3 is made up of 14 amino acids. CDR1 and CDR2 (germline): WNHNN, SYGVQD (reference sequence). CDR3 protein: CASSESGWGTEAFF. The CDR3 bases are TGCGCCAGCAGTGAATCAGGATGGGGCACTGAAGCTTTCTTT.